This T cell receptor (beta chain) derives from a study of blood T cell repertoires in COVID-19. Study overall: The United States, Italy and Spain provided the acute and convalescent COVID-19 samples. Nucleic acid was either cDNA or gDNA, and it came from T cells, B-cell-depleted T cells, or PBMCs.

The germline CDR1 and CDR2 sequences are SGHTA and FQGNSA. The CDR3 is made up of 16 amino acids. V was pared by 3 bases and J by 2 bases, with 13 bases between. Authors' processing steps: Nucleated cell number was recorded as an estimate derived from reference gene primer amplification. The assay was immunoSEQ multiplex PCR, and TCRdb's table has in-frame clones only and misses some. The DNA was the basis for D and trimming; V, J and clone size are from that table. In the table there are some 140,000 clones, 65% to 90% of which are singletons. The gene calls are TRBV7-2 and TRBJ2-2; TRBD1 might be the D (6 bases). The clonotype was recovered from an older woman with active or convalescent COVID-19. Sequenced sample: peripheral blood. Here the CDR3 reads CASSFTGTPNTGELFF. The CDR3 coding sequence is TGTGCCAGCAGCTTTACCGGGACACCAAACACCGGGGAGCTGTTTTTT.